The clone carrying this TCR beta chain has a single count. These data originate in a study of blood T cell repertoires in COVID-19. Germline lookup yields CDR1 LNHDA and CDR2 SQIVND (reference sequence). The CDR3 has 15 amino acids. V was clipped by 7 bases and J by 7 bases; unmatched bases: 9. The repertoire was sequenced with immunoSEQ multiplex PCR; TCRdb's copy has only in-frame clones and lacks some. This table has tens of thousands of clones, 81% appearing once. The receptor was isolated from a man older than 75 with COVID-19, enrolled during active disease. The sequenced sample consisted of peripheral blood. The chain joins TRBV19 to TRBJ2-2, with 10 bases that match TRBD1. The CDR3 is CASNRGQGEVGELFF. CDR3 nucleotides: TGTGCCAGTAACCGCGGACAGGGGGAGGTCGGGGAGCTGTTTTTT.